One sample yielded the 13 T cell receptor beta chains listed below, sequenced in a study of identical twins (dated by TCRdb to about 2016). Receptor libraries were prepared by 5' RACE. The data were produced on an Illumina HiSeq 2000. TCRdb trimmed public reads at Q25 via fastp, called clones via MiXCR and kept in-frame beta chains. Rows merge per CDR3 protein into single entries with the most common DNA and genes. This sample gives about 530,000 distinct CDR3 sequences in total; roughly 15% of them show up just once. Together, the top ten hold about 0.4% of the sample. The data were also submitted as part of a second study, on yellow fever vaccine responses in identical twins.

The sample comprised CD4+ T cells sorted from blood. Receptors originate from a woman younger than 30 in good health.

Remarks on this clonotype: Sequence at one end of the junction differs from germline and may be a read error. V gene TRBV5-1 combines with J gene TRBJ2-5; the D gene is possibly TRBD1 (6 bases). The CDR3 has 14 residues. Germline CDR1 is SGHRS and CDR2 is YFSETQ. The CDR3: CASSLDGVTGMMDF. In DNA form, the CDR3 reads TGCGCCAGCAGCTTGGATGGGGTTACAGGGATGATGGACTTC. The complete variable domain, with remaining parts taken from reference TRBV5-1 and TRBJ2-5, reads KAGVTQTPRYLIKTRGQQVTLSCSPISGHRSVSWYQQTPGQGLQFLFEYFSETQRNKGNFPGRFSGRQFSNSRSEMNVSTLELGDSALYLCASSLDGVTGMMDFGPGTRLLVL.

This clonotype was counted only a few times. This chain connects TRBV6-2 or TRBV6-3 to TRBJ2-7; 12 nucleotides agree with TRBD1. Germline V gives CDR1 MNHEY, CDR2 SVGEGT. This CDR3 has 15 residues. Germline trimming cut 5 bases from V and 0 bases from J; bases unmatched to any gene: 2. The CDR3 DNA reads as TGTGCCAGCAGTACGGGACAGGGGGCCTCCTACGAGCAGTACTTC. Residues: CASSTGQGASYEQYF.

This clonotype was detected a few times. This chain uses TRBV20-1 with TRBJ2-5; 14 nucleotides agree with TRBD2. With 5 bases clipped from V and 5 bases from J, the junction kept 4 bases outside the gene matches. The germline V gene has CDR1 DFQATT and CDR2 SNEGSKA (reference sequence). The CDR3 has 14 residues. In DNA form, the CDR3 reads TGCAGTGCTGGACTAGCGGGGGGATGGGAGACCCAGTACTTC. This codes for CSAGLAGGWETQYF.

This clonotype was counted a few times. The chain joins TRBV20-1 to TRBJ1-2, with D perhaps TRBD1 (5 bases). The V end was cut by 0 bases, the J end by 8 bases, with 10 bases between. Germline CDR1 and CDR2: DFQATT and SNEGSKA (reference sequence). The CDR3 length is 12 residues. For the CDR3, the DNA is TGCAGTGCTAGAGATTTGGGGGAAGGCTACACCTTC. As protein: CSARDLGEGYTF.

This clonotype was detected only a few times. The V and J genes are TRBV7-6 and TRBJ1-4; possible D gene TRBD1, 5 bases. Germline CDR1 SGHVS, CDR2 FNYEAQ. The CDR3 has 15 amino acids. Between the trimmed V and J ends, which lost 1 base and 0 bases, there was a span of 6 bases. CDR3 DNA sequence: TGTGCCAGCAGCTTAGGACAGACAACTAATGAAAAACTGTTTTTT. This sequence encodes CASSLGQTTNEKLFF.

In this sample, this clonotype turned up a few times. The rearrangement links TRBV29-1 to TRBJ2-1; possibly TRBD2 for D (6 bases). Germline V CDR1 and CDR2: SQVTM, ANQGSEA. This CDR3 spans 14 amino acids. V lost 7 bases to trimming and J lost 5 bases, with 18 bases between them. CDR3: CSDLGRESDNEQFF. DNA of the CDR3: TGCAGCGACCTCGGGCGGGAATCTGACAATGAGCAGTTCTTC.

In its sample, this clonotype was seen a few times. The chain employs TRBV4-1 and TRBJ2-3, with a tentative D call TRBD2 (5 bases). The CDR3 has 14 amino acids. Germline values: CDR1 MGHRA, CDR2 YSYEKL. The germline V and J ends were trimmed by 6 bases and 11 bases, with 21 bases remaining between them. The chain's CDR3 is CASRSPGGSVVQYF. CDR3 sequence (DNA): TGCGCCAGCAGATCTCCCGGAGGTTCCGTTGTGCAGTATTTT.

The rearrangement uses TRBV29-1 and TRBJ2-3; D is perhaps TRBD2 (6 bases). CDR1 and CDR2 from the germline V gene are SQVTM and ANQGSEA. Trimming removed 2 bases from V and 1 base from J, with 10 bases in between. The CDR3 is 14 residues long. The DNA of the CDR3 is TGCAGCGTTGAAAGGAGGGTTGGCACAGATACGCAGTATTTT. Its translation: CSVERRVGTDTQYF.

This clonotype turned up a few times. This chain links TRBV5-1 with TRBJ2-2; 9 nucleotides agree with TRBD1. The CDR3 runs to 16 residues. V was clipped by 7 bases and J by 0 bases; unmatched bases: 7. Germline V lookup: CDR1 SGHRS, CDR2 YFSETQ. The CDR3 DNA sequence: TGCGCCAGCGACAGGGGGACGGGCGCGAACACCGGGGAGCTGTTTTTT. This sequence encodes CASDRGTGANTGELFF. The full variable domain, in which reference TRBV5-1 and TRBJ2-2 provide the parts outside the CDR3, is KAGVTQTPRYLIKTRGQQVTLSCSPISGHRSVSWYQQTPGQGLQFLFEYFSETQRNKGNFPGRFSGRQFSNSRSEMNVSTLELGDSALYLCASDRGTGANTGELFFGEGSRLTVL.

In its sample, this clonotype was seen a few times. V and J are TRBV12-3 or TRBV12-4 and TRBJ2-7; D gene uncertain. Trimming took 1 base from V and 5 from J, leaving 9 bases between them. This CDR3 spans 13 amino acids. The CDR3 bases are TGTGCCAGCAGTTTAGTTGAAGGGAACGAGCAGTACTTC. This sequence encodes CASSLVEGNEQYF.

Written as DNA, the CDR3 is TGTGCCATCAGTGATGCTCGGGTTCGTACCGGGGAGCTGTTTTTT. Encoded protein: CAISDARVRTGELFF. This chain joins TRBV10-3 and TRBJ2-2; D remains ambiguous. Germline V gene data show CDR1 as ENHRY and CDR2 as SYGVKD. V was trimmed by 3 bases and J by 5 bases, leaving 13 bases between them. CDR3 size: 15 residues.

The genes are TRBV5-6 and TRBJ2-5, with TRBD2 matching over 11 bases. CDR3 size: 15 residues. Looked up from germline, CDR1 is SGHDT and CDR2 is YYEEEE. V gave up 6 bases and J gave up 4 bases; unmatched junction bases: 8. The CDR3 loop is CASKLAGAGGETQYF. The CDR3 DNA is TGTGCCAGCAAACTAGCGGGAGCAGGTGGAGAGACCCAGTACTTC.

This clonotype was seen at least ten times. The chain joins TRBV20-1 to TRBJ1-1; 10 bases align to TRBD1. J gave up 6 bases and V 2 bases, and 6 bases lay outside the gene matches. The CDR3 runs 14 residues. In germline, CDR1 is DFQATT, CDR2 SNEGSKA (reference sequence). The CDR3 sequence is CSARLGQGRSEAFF. The CDR3, as DNA: TGCAGTGCTAGATTGGGACAGGGGAGATCTGAAGCTTTCTTT.